This TCR beta chain was sequenced in a study of cytomegalovirus exposure and HLA in healthy donors. Study outcomes and limitations: The authors listed 150 to 200 TCR beta chains as cytomegalovirus-associated.

Comment on this clone: Its target is unknown.

The donors were part of the 120-subject validation cohort, which stood apart from the 666-subject first cohort. Germline CDR1 is MGHRA and CDR2 is YSYEKL. This CDR3 spans 18 amino acids. V shed 3 bases, J shed 5 bases, and the junction held 14 bases outside the gene matches. Repertoires were generated with immunoSEQ multiplex PCR, while TCRdb's copy carries only in-frame clones and drops some. Here the sample spans a few hundred thousand clones, 75% to 90% being singletons. The sequenced material came from PBMCs. The TCR was taken from a young woman in good health and CMV-seronegative. The chain uses TRBV4-1 and TRBJ2-1, with TRBD2 matching over 9 bases. The CDR3 loop is CASSQKPQAGGPNNEQFF. The CDR3 coding sequence is TGCGCCAGCAGCCAGAAACCCCAGGCGGGAGGGCCGAACAATGAGCAGTTCTTC.